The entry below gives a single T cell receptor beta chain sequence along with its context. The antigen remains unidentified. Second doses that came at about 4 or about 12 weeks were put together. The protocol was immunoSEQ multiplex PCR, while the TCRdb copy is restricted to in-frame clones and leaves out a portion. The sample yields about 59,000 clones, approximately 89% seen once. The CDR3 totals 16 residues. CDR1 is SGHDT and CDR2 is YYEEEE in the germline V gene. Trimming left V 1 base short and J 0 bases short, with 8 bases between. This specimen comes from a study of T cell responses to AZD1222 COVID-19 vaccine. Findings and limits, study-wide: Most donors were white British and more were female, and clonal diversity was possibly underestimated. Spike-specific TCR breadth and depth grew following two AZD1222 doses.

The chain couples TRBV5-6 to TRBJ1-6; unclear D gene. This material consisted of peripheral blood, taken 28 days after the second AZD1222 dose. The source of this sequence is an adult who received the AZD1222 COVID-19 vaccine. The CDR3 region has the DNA TGTGCCAGCAGCTTGAGGCAGAGCTCCTATAATTCACCCCTCCACTTT. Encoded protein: CASSLRQSSYNSPLHF. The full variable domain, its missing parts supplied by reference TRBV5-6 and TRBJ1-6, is DAGVTQSPTHLIKTRGQQVTLRCSPKSGHDTVSWYQQALGQGPQFIFQYYEEEERQRGNFPDRFSGHQFPNYSSELNVNALLLGDSALYLCASSLRQSSYNSPLHFGNGTRLTVT.